These T cell receptor beta chains were read from a single sample in a study of blood T cell repertoires in COVID-19. Using immunoSEQ multiplex PCR, the repertoire was profiled, and TCRdb retains in-frame clones only, with some absent. The data show tens of thousands of clones, about 86% seen once. The sequenced sample was peripheral blood. These receptors came from a man aged 45 to 65 with acute or convalescent COVID-19. Each CDR3 is given with its conserved first and last residue. Fields, in order: D gene, clone size, V gene, J gene, CDR3 protein, CDR3 DNA. D genes are given only for firm matches. Some rows mark clone size as missing; the rest say once, few, many or name a class of expanded clone.

d_call: TRBD1
clone_size: -
v_call: TRBV6-5
j_call: TRBJ1-2
cdr3_aa: CASRDRDRSYGYTF
cdr3_nt: TGTGCCAGCAGAGACAGGGACAGGAGCTATGGCTACACCTTC

d_call: -
clone_size: -
v_call: TRBV19
j_call: TRBJ1-1
cdr3_aa: CASSMEQVRNTEAFF
cdr3_nt: TGTGCCAGTAGTATGGAACAGGTTCGGAACACTGAAGCTTTCTTT

d_call: TRBD1
clone_size: -
v_call: TRBV19
j_call: TRBJ2-3
cdr3_aa: CASSIDAGTGDGTDTQYF
cdr3_nt: TGTGCCAGTAGTATAGACGCCGGGACAGGGGACGGCACAGATACGCAGTATTTT

d_call: -
clone_size: -
v_call: TRBV5-8
j_call: TRBJ1-1
cdr3_aa: CASSLAPSGSFEAFF
cdr3_nt: TGTGCCAGCAGCTTGGCCCCGTCGGGGTCGTTTGAAGCTTTCTTT

d_call: TRBD1
clone_size: -
v_call: TRBV7-9
j_call: TRBJ1-1
cdr3_aa: CASSRTGANTEAFF
cdr3_nt: TGTGCCAGCAGCCGGACAGGAGCTAACACTGAAGCTTTCTTT

d_call: TRBD1
clone_size: -
v_call: TRBV6-4
j_call: TRBJ1-2
cdr3_aa: CASSPSLDPGQGGYTF
cdr3_nt: TGTGCCAGCAGTCCCTCCCTCGACCCGGGACAGGGGGGCTACACCTTC

d_call: TRBD1
clone_size: -
v_call: TRBV19
j_call: TRBJ1-4
cdr3_aa: CASSPRRDRGHEKLFF
cdr3_nt: TGTGCCAGTAGTCCCCGGAGGGACAGGGGACATGAAAAACTGTTTTTT

d_call: -
clone_size: -
v_call: TRBV6-5
j_call: TRBJ1-2
cdr3_aa: CASRHRTDYGYTF
cdr3_nt: TGTGCCAGCAGGCATAGGACAGATTATGGCTACACCTTC

d_call: -
clone_size: -
v_call: TRBV18
j_call: TRBJ2-7
cdr3_aa: CASSPGDNSYEQYF
cdr3_nt: TGTGCCAGCTCACCCGGCGACAACTCCTACGAGCAGTACTTC

d_call: -
clone_size: few
v_call: TRBV5-1
j_call: TRBJ1-6
cdr3_aa: CASSLEGGLVNSPLHF
cdr3_nt: TGCGCCAGCAGCCTGGAAGGAGGGCTTGTTAATTCACCCCTCCACTTT

d_call: TRBD1
clone_size: few
v_call: TRBV3-1/TRBV3-2
j_call: TRBJ1-1
cdr3_aa: CASSQGQGNTEAFF
cdr3_nt: TGTGCCAGCAGCCAGGGACAGGGGAACACTGAAGCTTTCTTT

d_call: -
clone_size: once
v_call: TRBV19
j_call: TRBJ1-4
cdr3_aa: CASSPWSLPNLNEKLFF
cdr3_nt: TGTGCCAGTAGCCCGTGGAGTCTTCCTAATCTTAATGAAAAACTGTTTTTT

d_call: -
clone_size: -
v_call: TRBV19
j_call: TRBJ1-5
cdr3_aa: CASRYATVGRTQPQHF
cdr3_nt: TGTGCCAGTAGGTATGCGACAGTGGGGCGTACTCAGCCCCAGCATTTT

d_call: TRBD1
clone_size: -
v_call: TRBV6-5
j_call: TRBJ1-2
cdr3_aa: CASSYWTGGHYGYTF
cdr3_nt: TGTGCCAGCAGTTACTGGACAGGGGGCCACTATGGCTACACCTTC

d_call: -
clone_size: -
v_call: TRBV7-3
j_call: TRBJ2-7
cdr3_aa: CASSPTVSHEQYF
cdr3_nt: TGTGCCAGCAGCCCGACAGTATCACACGAGCAGTACTTC

d_call: TRBD1
clone_size: -
v_call: TRBV10-3
j_call: TRBJ2-7
cdr3_aa: CAISRDREQGGQYF
cdr3_nt: TGTGCCATCAGCCGGGACAGGGAGCAGGGGGGGCAGTACTTC

d_call: TRBD1
clone_size: -
v_call: TRBV5-1
j_call: TRBJ1-3
cdr3_aa: CASSRTGGGGNTIYF
cdr3_nt: TGCGCCAGCAGCCGGACAGGGGGCGGTGGAAACACCATATATTTT

d_call: -
clone_size: -
v_call: TRBV6-1
j_call: TRBJ1-2
cdr3_aa: CASSDTGTRGNYGYTF
cdr3_nt: TGTGCCAGCAGTGACACCGGGACCAGGGGCAACTATGGCTACACCTTC

d_call: -
clone_size: -
v_call: TRBV10-3
j_call: TRBJ2-7
cdr3_aa: CAISDPYEQYF
cdr3_nt: TGTGCCATCAGTGACCCATACGAGCAGTACTTC

d_call: -
clone_size: -
v_call: TRBV7-9
j_call: TRBJ1-1
cdr3_aa: CASRRQENTEAFF
cdr3_nt: TGTGCCAGCAGGCGACAGGAGAACACTGAAGCTTTCTTT

d_call: -
clone_size: -
v_call: TRBV2
j_call: TRBJ1-1
cdr3_aa: CASSLSPEAFF
cdr3_nt: TGTGCCAGCAGTTTGAGCCCTGAAGCTTTCTTT

d_call: -
clone_size: -
v_call: TRBV9
j_call: TRBJ1-1
cdr3_aa: CASSAGLTEAFF
cdr3_nt: TGTGCCAGCAGCGCTGGGCTGACTGAAGCTTTCTTT

d_call: -
clone_size: -
v_call: TRBV6-4
j_call: TRBJ1-2
cdr3_aa: CASSESHLNYGYTF
cdr3_nt: TGTGCCAGCAGTGAGAGCCATCTTAACTATGGCTACACCTTC

d_call: TRBD2
clone_size: -
v_call: TRBV4-1
j_call: TRBJ2-2
cdr3_aa: CASSNGSGVITGELFF
cdr3_nt: TGCGCCAGCAGCAATGGGAGCGGGGTTATCACCGGGGAGCTGTTTTTT